The 21 T cell receptor beta chains reported below all come from one sample, sequenced in a study of shared clonotypes between healthy human individuals. TCRdb keeps only in-frame clones here, not all; method: immunoSEQ multiplex PCR. Here the sample spans 2 million to 2.5 million clones, more than 80% being singletons. Sequencing used naive CD4+ T cells from PBMCs. Subset noted: CD45RA+ positively selected. The receptors were gathered from a man between 18 and 29 years old in good health. Some clones in this sample may be carry-over from other donors' samples.

The chain uses TRBV28 and TRBJ2-4; unclear D gene. CDR1 and CDR2 from the germline V gene are MDHEN and SYDVKM. The germline V and J ends were trimmed by 7 bases and 3 bases, with 13 bases remaining between them. This CDR3 has 14 amino acids. This chain's CDR3 is CASTETWGKNIQYF. For the CDR3, the DNA is TGTGCCAGCACCGAGACCTGGGGCAAAAACATTCAGTACTTC.

The chain has TRBV28 and TRBJ1-6; no firm D call. CDR1 is MDHEN, CDR2 SYDVKM, per germline. Trimming cost V 4 bases and J 9 bases, with 10 bases left between them. The CDR3 is 13 amino acids. The CDR3 DNA sequence: TGTGCCAGCAGTTCGGGGATCATTTCACCCCTCCACTTT. Translation: CASSSGIISPLHF.

This chain links TRBV7-3 with TRBJ2-3, with a tentative D call TRBD2 (7 bases). The CDR3 totals 15 residues. CDR1 and CDR2 (germline): SGHTA, FQGTGA. V shed 5 bases and J shed 7 bases, with 19 bases lying between them. The CDR3 protein is CASSPQGRDGYTQYF. CDR3 in DNA: TGTGCCAGCAGCCCCCAGGGGAGGGATGGATATACGCAGTATTTT.

This chain joins TRBV28 and TRBJ1-3; D remains unclear. Trimming stripped 4 bases from V and 0 bases from J, with 10 bases between. Germline-derived CDR1 and CDR2 are MDHEN and SYDVKM. This CDR3 comprises 15 residues. For the CDR3, the DNA is TGTGCCAGCAGTTCTAAGGCAACCTCTGGAAACACCATATATTTT. It encodes CASSSKATSGNTIYF.

This clone appeared once. The gene calls are TRBV9 and TRBJ2-5, with a weak D call TRBD1 (6 bases). Germline loops: CDR1 SGDLS, CDR2 YYNGEE. V was cut by 4 bases and J by 1 base, with 17 bases left in between. The CDR3 has 16 residues. CDR3 protein: CASSTSPSRGQETQYF. CDR3 DNA: TGTGCCAGCAGCACCTCACCCTCCAGGGGCCAAGAGACCCAGTACTTC.

This chain joins TRBV2 and TRBJ2-5; 11 bases align to TRBD2. V lost 4 bases to trimming and J lost 2 bases; unmatched junction nucleotides: 3. Germline assignment: CDR1 SNHLY and CDR2 FYNNEI. The length of the CDR3 is 15 residues. This CDR3 reads CASSVGLADQETQYF. The DNA for the CDR3 is TGTGCCAGCAGTGTGGGACTAGCGGATCAAGAGACCCAGTACTTC.

The V and J genes are TRBV7-3 and TRBJ2-5, with D possibly called TRBD1 or TRBD2 (6 bases each). V gave up 0 bases and J gave up 4 bases, with 12 bases separating them. The CDR3 runs to 15 residues. In germline, CDR1 is SGHTA, CDR2 FQGTGA. The CDR3 DNA reads as TGTGCCAGCAGCTTAACCGGGGGCGTGGGAGAGACCCAGTACTTC. Protein: CASSLTGGVGETQYF.

This chain connects TRBV11-3 to TRBJ2-7, with a possible D match to TRBD2 (5 bases). V lost 5 bases, J lost 7 bases, and 12 bases lay in between. The germline V gene has CDR1 SGHNT and CDR2 YENEEA. The CDR3 runs 12 residues. The DNA for the CDR3 is TGTGCCAGCAGCCCCGGTCCGGGGGAGCAGTACTTC. Its translation: CASSPGPGEQYF.

The chain combines TRBV27 with TRBJ2-7; a possible D gene is TRBD1 (5 bases). Germline loops: CDR1 MNHEY, CDR2 SMNVEV (reference sequence). The V end lost 4 bases, the J end lost 2 bases, and 15 bases lay between the germline ends. This CDR3 has 15 amino acids. The CDR3 DNA reads as TGTGCCAGCAGTTCTCAGGGTTTGGCCCCCTACGAGCAGTACTTC. Translation gives CASSSQGLAPYEQYF.

The chain is built from TRBV9 and TRBJ2-5; D ambiguous. V lost 4 bases and J lost 1, with 8 bases in between. The CDR3 extends over 13 amino acids. Germline values: CDR1 SGDLS, CDR2 YYNGEE. The CDR3 sequence is CASSPAPQETQYF. The CDR3 DNA reads as TGTGCCAGCAGCCCGGCCCCCCAAGAGACCCAGTACTTC.

V is TRBV2 and J is TRBJ1-3, with 10 bases fitting TRBD1. J gave up 16 bases and V 6 bases, and 9 bases lay outside the gene matches. The CDR3 spans 12 residues. Germline CDR1 is SNHLY and CDR2 is FYNNEI. The CDR3 sequence: CASRVDRGLIYF. DNA of the CDR3: TGTGCCAGCAGGGTGGACAGGGGGTTGATTTATTTT.

The chain joins TRBV5-1 to TRBJ2-3; 10 bases align to TRBD2. The CDR3 sequence is 20 residues long. Trimming took 4 bases from V and 0 from J; bases not matched to a gene: 17. Germline V gene data show CDR1 as SGHRS and CDR2 as YFSETQ. CDR3 protein: CASSRSVGLAGVRSTDTQYF. Written as DNA, the CDR3 is TGCGCCAGCAGCCGGAGTGTGGGTCTAGCGGGAGTAAGAAGCACAGATACGCAGTATTTT. Variable domain in full (rest from reference TRBV5-1 and TRBJ2-3): KAGVTQTPRYLIKTRGQQVTLSCSPISGHRSVSWYQQTPGQGLQFLFEYFSETQRNKGNFPGRFSGRQFSNSRSEMNVSTLELGDSALYLCASSRSVGLAGVRSTDTQYFGPGTRLTVL.

The chain uses TRBV2 and TRBJ2-3; D gene uncertain. The CDR3 runs 13 residues. Trimming took off 8 bases at V and 2 bases at J, with 11 bases between the two ends. Germline assignment: CDR1 SNHLY and CDR2 FYNNEI. CDR3 bases: TGTGCCAGCTCACGGACCTTCACAGATACGCAGTATTTT. This encodes CASSRTFTDTQYF.

This sequence joins TRBV28 and TRBJ1-1, with D unclear. The V end lost 3 bases, the J end lost 2 bases, and 13 bases lay between the germline ends. The CDR3 runs 15 residues. Germline lookup yields CDR1 MDHEN and CDR2 SYDVKM. CDR3 sequence (DNA): TGTGCCAGCAGTTTTGCTGTCGGCGGTAACACTGAAGCTTTCTTT. It specifies CASSFAVGGNTEAFF.

Regarding this clone: Other DNA sequences in this sample translate to the same CDR3. The chain has TRBV4-3 and TRBJ2-3, with D perhaps matching TRBD2 (6 bases). The germline V gene has CDR1 LGHNA and CDR2 YSLEER. V was cut by 2 bases and J by 3 bases, with 9 bases left in between. CDR3 length: 14 amino acids. The CDR3 here is CASSQRSGTDTQYF. CDR3 nucleotides: TGCGCCAGCAGCCAACGGAGCGGGACAGATACGCAGTATTTT.

The DNA for the CDR3 is TGTGCCAGCAGTGGCAGGGGTTCTCCTAATGAAAAACTGTTTTTT. Amino acids: CASSGRGSPNEKLFF. The chain has TRBV6-6 and TRBJ1-4; perhaps TRBD1 as D (6 bases). Germline assignment: CDR1 MNHNY and CDR2 SVGAGI (reference sequence). The V end lost 5 bases, the J end lost 3 bases, and 13 bases lay between the germline ends. The length of the CDR3 is 15 residues.

The J gene is TRBJ2-7, the V gene TRBV6-1; 10 bases match TRBD1. This CDR3 is 16 amino acids long. Germline CDR1 reads MNHNS; CDR2 reads SASEGT. V shed 1 base and J 5 bases; nucleotides not matched to a gene: 8. CDR3 residues: CASSEGGQGGSNEQYF. CDR3 coding DNA: TGTGCCAGCAGTGAAGGAGGACAGGGGGGATCCAACGAGCAGTACTTC.

The CDR3 bases are TGTGCCAGCAGCCTCGCGGGGGGCCTAGGGGATACGCAGTATTTT. It specifies CASSLAGGLGDTQYF. The gene calls are TRBV9 and TRBJ2-3; 8 nucleotides match TRBD2. CDR1 is SGDLS, CDR2 YYNGEE, per germline. The V segment lost 4 bases and the J segment 6 bases; nucleotides outside the gene matches: 10. This CDR3 is 15 amino acids long.

About this clone: The same CDR3 is also encoded by other DNA sequences in this sample. V and J are TRBV28 and TRBJ2-7; D is uncertain. V was shortened by 6 bases and J by 4 bases, with 10 bases between the two germline ends. Germline CDR1 is MDHEN and CDR2 is SYDVKM. This CDR3 is built from 12 residues. The CDR3 DNA is TGTGCCAGCAGCCCGGGTCCATACGAGCAGTACTTC. This encodes CASSPGPYEQYF.

The chain is built from TRBV9 and TRBJ1-3; D is perhaps TRBD1 (5 bases). The CDR3 runs 14 residues. V lost 0 bases and J 4 bases, leaving 8 bases between the germline ends. Germline loops: CDR1 SGDLS, CDR2 YYNGEE. CDR3 DNA sequence: TGTGCCAGCAGCGTAGCCAGGGACGGAAACACCATATATTTT. Amino acids: CASSVARDGNTIYF.

This clone occurred once. The chain carries TRBV9 and TRBJ2-1; a weak D match, TRBD2 (6 bases). The V end lost 4 bases, the J end lost 10 bases, and 9 bases lay between the germline ends. CDR3 length: 11 amino acids. Germline CDR1 reads SGDLS; CDR2 reads YYNGEE. The CDR3 protein is CASSLAGEQFF. The CDR3 region has the DNA TGTGCCAGCAGCCTCGCGGGAGAGCAGTTCTTC. Variable domain in full (rest from reference TRBV9 and TRBJ2-1): DSGVTQTPKHLITATGQRVTLRCSPRSGDLSVYWYQQSLDQGLQFLIQYYNGEERAKGNILERFSAQQFPDLHSELNLSSLELGDSALYFCASSLAGEQFFGPGTRLTVL.